The source of this T cell receptor beta chain is a study of T cell repertoires in ileal Crohn's disease. Study at large: Every patient was operated on for stricturing (about 60%) or penetrating (about 40%) complications. Each sample's TCRB immunosequencing used around 500 nanograms of biopsy DNA.

Time point: inflamed ileum from the surgical specimen. Study-level points and caveats: High-frequency clones were more common in sorted CD8 than CD4 cells.

Germline V CDR1 and CDR2: MNHEY, SVGAGI. This CDR3 region has 15 residues. With V trimmed by 6 bases and J by 2 bases, 8 bases remained unmatched. The repertoire was sequenced with immunoSEQ multiplex PCR; TCRdb's copy has only in-frame clones and lacks some. Here the sample spans roughly 17,000 clones, 92% being singletons. Of note for this clone: The antigen is not known.

Sequencing input: ileal tissue. The clonotype originates from an adult with Crohn's disease. The V call is TRBV6-5, the J call TRBJ2-3; TRBD1 agrees at 7 bases. CDR3 DNA sequence: TGTGCCAGCAGCCGACAGGGAAGCGCCACAGATACGCAGTATTTT. Its translation is CASSRQGSATDTQYF.